A single sample gave rise to the 24 T cell receptor beta chains below, sequenced in a study of T cells in Graves' hyperthyroidism and ophthalmopathy. Researchers amplified the TCR beta CDR3 regions from RNA transcripts. The HTBI primer set was used in a first-round RT-PCR of the TCR CDR3. TCRdb passed the multiplex PCR reads through MiXCR, listing each CDR3 protein once. The sample lists 450,000 to 700,000 distinct CDR3 sequences, more than 45% occurring once. The source material was peripheral blood or thyroid tissue (not recorded which). The receptors stem from an adult woman with Graves' disease, either hyperthyroidism or ophthalmopathy (not recorded which).

The V call is TRBV19, the J call TRBJ1-2, with D tentatively TRBD1 (6 bases). The CDR3 is made up of 10 amino acids. V lost 9 bases and J 5 bases, leaving 7 bases between the germline ends. Germline V gene lookup returns CDR1 LNHDA and CDR2 SQIVND (reference sequence). This CDR3 reads CARDRYGYTF. The DNA for the CDR3 is TGTGCCAGGGACAGATATGGCTACACCTTC.

Comments on this clonotype: A much larger clone differs by one base, so this may be a read error. The gene calls are TRBV7-9 and TRBJ2-7; D remains ambiguous. From germline, CDR1 is SEHNR and CDR2 FQNEAQ (reference sequence). The V and J ends lost 4 bases and 2 bases respectively, with 12 bases between them. There are 14 residues in the CDR3. In nucleotides, the CDR3 is TGTGCCAGCAGCTCCCGCGAGAAAGCCTACGAGCAGTACTTC. Protein: CASSSREKAYEQYF.

The chain links TRBV7-8 to TRBJ2-7; either TRBD1 or TRBD2 may supply D (6 bases each). This CDR3 spans 15 amino acids. In germline, CDR1 is SGHVS, CDR2 FQNEAQ. The germline V and J ends were trimmed by 3 bases and 3 bases, with 15 bases remaining between them. The CDR3 protein is CASSLGGDPLYEQYF. The DNA of the CDR3 is TGTGCCAGCAGCTTGGGGGGCGACCCCCTCTACGAGCAGTACTTC.

This clonotype was counted a few times. The chain carries TRBV19 and TRBJ1-5; TRBD1 matches at 7 bases. V lost 3 bases and J lost 11; bases outside the gene matches: 7. The CDR3 extends over 13 amino acids. CDR1 is LNHDA and CDR2 is SQIVND in the germline V gene (reference sequence). The CDR3 loop reads CASSISGGEAQHF. CDR3 coding DNA: TGTGCCAGTAGTATTTCAGGGGGAGAGGCCCAGCATTTT.

V and J are TRBV25-1 and TRBJ1-5, with D possibly TRBD1 on 6 matching bases. Trimming removed 5 bases at V and 5 bases at J, with 13 bases between. The CDR3 has 14 residues. CDR1 MGHDK and CDR2 SYGVNS come from the germline V gene. The CDR3 DNA reads as TGTGCCAGCAGTCCCCTGGGGGCACATCAGCCCCAGCATTTT. It codes for CASSPLGAHQPQHF.

V gene TRBV5-5 combines with J gene TRBJ2-7; 9 bases line up with TRBD1. CDR3 length: 15 residues. Germline V gene sequence: CDR1 SGHKS, CDR2 YYEKEE (reference sequence). Germline trimming cut 4 bases from V and 3 bases from J; bases unmatched to any gene: 8. The CDR3 reads CASSTRTGEGYEQYF. The CDR3 DNA reads as TGTGCCAGCAGCACTAGGACAGGGGAAGGCTACGAGCAGTACTTC.

Ten or more counts support this clonotype. This chain links TRBV29-1 with TRBJ2-2; 9 bases align to TRBD2. The CDR3 consists of 14 residues. The germline V gene has CDR1 SQVTM and CDR2 ANQGSEA. With 8 bases clipped from V and 3 bases from J, the junction kept 7 bases outside the gene matches. CDR3 amino acids: CSSKSGGHTGELFF. The CDR3 DNA reads as TGCAGCTCTAAGAGCGGGGGGCACACCGGGGAGCTGTTTTTT.

With regard to this clonotype: The germline gene is not matched at one end of the junction; a read error may be the cause. V and J are TRBV5-1 and TRBJ1-6; 7 bases are shared with TRBD1. CDR3 size: 16 residues. Germline V gene data show CDR1 as SGHRS and CDR2 as YFSETQ. The CDR3 spells CASSVGGGNRNSPLHF. The CDR3 DNA reads TGTGCCAGCAGCGTAGGAGGGGGCAATAGGAATTCACCCCTCCACTTT. The whole variable domain, remainder taken from reference TRBV5-1 and TRBJ1-6, is KAGVTQTPRYLIKTRGQQVTLSCSPISGHRSVSWYQQTPGQGLQFLFEYFSETQRNKGNFPGRFSGRQFSNSRSEMNVSTLELGDSALYLCASSVGGGNRNSPLHFGNGTRLTVT.

Many counts were recorded for this clonotype. This chain uses TRBV6-5 with TRBJ1-1; D perhaps matches TRBD1 (5 bases). The CDR3 consists of 14 residues. Germline V gene sequence: CDR1 MNHEY, CDR2 SVGAGI. Trimming stripped 5 bases from V and 3 bases from J, with 13 bases between. The CDR3 loop is CASSRGPRDTEAFF. The CDR3 nucleotides read TGTGCCAGCAGTCGGGGACCCCGGGACACTGAAGCTTTCTTT.

In this sample, this clonotype turned up many times. J is TRBJ2-3 and V is TRBV5-4, with TRBD2 as a possible D gene (5 bases). The CDR3 length is 14 residues. V lost 4 bases, J lost 0 bases, and 9 bases lay in between. CDR1 is SGHNT and CDR2 is YYREEE in the germline V gene (reference sequence). The DNA of the CDR3 is TGTGCCAGCAGCCTAGGACTGAGCACAGATACGCAGTATTTT. This codes for CASSLGLSTDTQYF.

Remarks on this clonotype: Likely a read error: the CDR3 ends without its conserved phenylalanine or tryptophan. The DNA is left out, because the CDR3 cannot be placed on it with certainty; the CDR3 is given as TCRdb lists it. This chain joins TRBV12-3 or TRBV12-4 and TRBJ1-6. With termini counted, the CDR3 has 15 amino acids. CDR3 loop: CASSYNEGVTSPLQS.

The rearrangement uses TRBV2 and TRBJ2-7, with D possibly TRBD2 on 5 matching bases. This CDR3 is 12 amino acids long. Germline assignment: CDR1 SNHLY and CDR2 FYNNEI. Trimming took 7 bases from V and 2 from J, leaving 9 bases between them. The CDR3 DNA reads as TGTGCCAGCACCCGGGATGCCTACGAGCAGTACTTC. Residues: CASTRDAYEQYF.

The genes are TRBV29-1 and TRBJ2-5; 9 bases map to TRBD2. From germline, CDR1 is SQVTM and CDR2 ANQGSEA. Trimming took 4 bases from V and 2 from J; bases not matched to a gene: 2. CDR3 length: 13 residues. The CDR3 sequence: CSVVAGVQETQYF. CDR3 bases: TGCAGCGTTGTAGCGGGGGTTCAAGAGACCCAGTACTTC.

This sequence joins TRBV7-2 and TRBJ1-4, with D possibly matching TRBD1 (5 bases). Germline CDR1 SGHTA, CDR2 FQGNSA. Trimming took 3 bases from V and 7 from J, leaving 12 bases between them. This CDR3 comprises 14 residues. The CDR3 coding sequence is TGTGCCAGCAGCTTCTGGGGGGATGGTGAAAAACTGTTTTTT. This sequence encodes CASSFWGDGEKLFF.

The V call is TRBV15, the J call TRBJ1-5; 8 nucleotides agree with TRBD1. The CDR3 loop spans 14 amino acids. Trimming cost V 1 base and J 7 bases; bases outside gene matches: 3. The V gene's germline CDR1 is LNHNV and CDR2 YYDKDF (reference sequence). CDR3 nucleotides: TGTGCCACCAGCAGAGCAGGGGGCTGGCAGCCCCAGCATTTT. Translated: CATSRAGGWQPQHF.

This clonotype was seen ten or more times. V and J are TRBV5-1 and TRBJ1-1; D ambiguous. V was shortened by 1 base and J by 3 bases, with 13 bases between the two germline ends. The CDR3 runs 15 residues. Germline CDR1 reads SGHRS; CDR2 reads YFSETQ. The CDR3 DNA reads TGCGCCAGCAGCTTGAGCGGCAGTTCCCACACTGAAGCTTTCTTT. Amino acids: CASSLSGSSHTEAFF.

This clonotype was found many times. The genes are TRBV7-9 and TRBJ2-5; D is undetermined. V was cut by 4 bases and J by 2 bases, with 14 bases left in between. The CDR3 runs 15 residues. Germline assignment: CDR1 SEHNR and CDR2 FQNEAQ (reference sequence). The CDR3 loop is CASSSLTYGQETQYF. In DNA, the CDR3 is TGTGCCAGCAGCTCCTTGACATATGGACAAGAGACCCAGTACTTC.

The rearrangement joins TRBV11-2 to TRBJ1-2; 9 bases are shared with TRBD1. Germline loops: CDR1 SGHAT, CDR2 FQNNGV. CDR3 size: 14 residues. V shed 5 bases and J 4 bases; nucleotides not matched to a gene: 5. CDR3 sequence: CASSRGTGSYGYTF. DNA of the CDR3: TGTGCCAGCAGCCGCGGGACAGGGAGCTATGGCTACACCTTC.

In this sample, this clonotype turned up many times. The chain has TRBV7-3 and TRBJ2-7; D might be TRBD2 (6 bases). Trimming removed 3 bases at V and 6 bases at J, with 12 bases between. The CDR3 runs to 13 residues. Germline CDR1 SGHTA, CDR2 FQGTGA. The CDR3 spells CASSLGGISEQYF. The CDR3 nucleotides read TGTGCCAGCAGCTTGGGCGGGATCAGCGAGCAGTACTTC.

In this sample, this clonotype turned up many times. This chain joins TRBV2 and TRBJ2-7; D is possibly TRBD2 (5 bases). Trimming took off 2 bases at V and 4 bases at J, with 9 bases between the two ends. The CDR3 consists of 13 residues. Per germline, CDR1 SNHLY and CDR2 FYNNEI. The CDR3: CASSEYRLYEQYF. Written as DNA, the CDR3 is TGTGCCAGCAGTGAATACAGACTATACGAGCAGTACTTC. The full variable domain, completed using reference TRBV2 and TRBJ2-7, is EPEVTQTPSHQVTQMGQEVILRCVPISNHLYFYWYRQILGQKVEFLVSFYNNEISEKSEIFDDQFSVERPDGSNFTLKIRSTKLEDSAMYFCASSEYRLYEQYFGPGTRLTVT.

This clonotype was observed once. This sequence joins TRBV25-1 and TRBJ2-5, with TRBD2 matching 9 bases. The CDR3 has 16 residues. V shed 1 base, J shed 5 bases, and the junction held 8 bases outside the gene matches. CDR1 and CDR2 from the germline V gene are MGHDK and SYGVNS. CDR3 residues: CASSESAGGSFETQYF. The CDR3 bases are TGTGCCAGCAGTGAATCCGCGGGAGGGTCCTTTGAGACCCAGTACTTC.

This clonotype was seen at least ten times. This chain links TRBV19 with TRBJ1-4; the D gene is possibly TRBD1 (5 bases). V lost 5 bases to trimming and J lost 5 bases, with 21 bases between them. Germline V gene lookup returns CDR1 LNHDA and CDR2 SQIVND (reference sequence). CDR3 size: 17 residues. In DNA form, the CDR3 reads TGTGCCAGTAGTCCTAAGAGGGGAGCGGCCCTGAATGAAAAACTGTTTTTT. It translates to CASSPKRGAALNEKLFF.

This clonotype was found many times. The gene calls are TRBV12-3 or TRBV12-4 and TRBJ1-2; 7 nucleotides line up with TRBD1. The CDR3 runs 16 residues. Trimming removed 4 bases from V and 1 base from J; junction bases left unmatched: 9. Here the CDR3 DNA reads TGTGCCAGCAGTTCGAGGGACAGTCTGAATAACTATGGCTACACCTTC. The encoded protein is CASSSRDSLNNYGYTF.

This clonotype was detected once. V is TRBV6-1 and J is TRBJ2-1; the D is unclear. The V end was cut by 5 bases, the J end by 10 bases, with 12 bases between. The CDR3 spans 12 residues. The germline gives CDR1 MNHNS, CDR2 SASEGT. DNA for the CDR3: TGTGCCAGCAGTTTCTTCGTTGGCGAGCAGTTCTTC. This encodes CASSFFVGEQFF.